The 27 T cell receptor beta chains below were found in one sample sequenced in a study of T cell responses to AZD1222 COVID-19 vaccine. Method: immunoSEQ multiplex PCR; TCRdb's copy keeps in-frame clones and lacks some. The sample holds approximately 150,000 clones; around 90% are singletons and the top ten take roughly 5.2%. Sample: peripheral blood, taken 28 days after the second dose of the MenACWY control vaccine. The origin of the receptors is an adult who received the MenACWY meningococcal vaccine as a control.

This clone was counted between two and nine times. The chain combines TRBV6-5 with TRBJ1-3; no clear D. Per the germline V gene, CDR1 is MNHEY and CDR2 is SVGAGI. V was pared by 5 bases and J by 0 bases, with 11 bases between. The CDR3 is 15 residues long. The CDR3 protein is CASSPTYSSGNTIYF. The CDR3 DNA reads TGTGCCAGCAGTCCGACGTACAGCTCTGGAAACACCATATATTTT.

The gene calls are TRBV5-8 and TRBJ1-3; the match to TRBD1 covers 7 bases. Germline V gene lookup returns CDR1 SGHTS and CDR2 YDEGEE. V trimming: 2 bases; J trimming: 4 bases; junction bases outside the gene matches: 6. The CDR3 length is 15 residues. The CDR3 loop is CASSFGGTAGNTIYF. The CDR3 DNA reads as TGTGCCAGCAGCTTCGGAGGGACAGCGGGAAACACCATATATTTT.

This clone has a single count. V and J are TRBV7-9 and TRBJ1-1; the D gene is possibly TRBD1 (5 bases). V was pared by 5 bases and J by 1 base, with 14 bases between. The CDR3 totals 15 residues. The germline CDR1 and CDR2 sequences are SEHNR and FQNEAQ (reference sequence). CDR3 in DNA: TGTGCCAGCAGCCCCGGGAGGGGAAAGAACACTGAAGCTTTCTTT. Amino acid sequence: CASSPGRGKNTEAFF. The full variable domain, with the rest looked up from reference TRBV7-9 and TRBJ1-1, is DTGVSQNPRHKITKRGQNVTFRCDPISEHNRLYWYRQTLGQGPEFLTYFQNEAQLEKSRLLSDRFSAERPKGSFSTLEIQRTEQGDSAMYLCASSPGRGKNTEAFFGQGTRLTVV.

This clone appeared many times. This chain joins TRBV4-2 and TRBJ2-2; 9 positions match TRBD2. The germline CDR1 and CDR2 sequences are LGHNA and YNFKEQ. Unmatched junction bases numbered 11, after V lost 5 bases and J lost 1 base. CDR3 size: 18 residues. The CDR3: CASSFFPSTSGNTGELFF. As DNA, the CDR3 is TGTGCCAGCAGCTTTTTCCCATCGACTAGCGGGAACACCGGGGAGCTGTTTTTT.

The rearrangement joins TRBV11-3 to TRBJ1-1; no definite D call. Germline V lookup: CDR1 SGHNT, CDR2 YENEEA. The CDR3 spans 12 residues. Trimming pared 3 bases from V and 7 bases from J, leaving 9 bases between. CDR3 in amino acids: CASSLDRVEAFF. As DNA, the CDR3 is TGTGCCAGCAGCTTGGATCGGGTTGAAGCTTTCTTT.

J is TRBJ1-6 and V is TRBV5-6; TRBD1 matches 7 bases. With V trimmed by 4 bases and J by 8 bases, 6 bases remained unmatched. Looked up from germline, CDR1 is SGHDT and CDR2 is YYEEEE. This CDR3 spans 14 amino acids. The CDR3 DNA reads TGTGCCAGCAGCGACGGGACAGCTTATTCACCCCTCCACTTT. Its protein product is CASSDGTAYSPLHF.

V gene TRBV29-1 combines with J gene TRBJ2-7; 11 positions agree with TRBD1. The CDR3 has 14 amino acids. Germline-derived CDR1 and CDR2 are SQVTM and ANQGSEA. Trimming cost V 4 bases and J 6 bases; bases outside gene matches: 8. The CDR3 loop reads CSVVTGTGGGEQYF. CDR3 bases: TGCAGCGTTGTAACCGGGACAGGGGGAGGCGAGCAGTACTTC.

The table lists this clone with a count of one. This sequence joins TRBV19 and TRBJ1-2; no definite D call. V shed 6 bases and J shed 0 bases, with 14 bases lying between them. Germline V gene lookup returns CDR1 LNHDA and CDR2 SQIVND (reference sequence). The CDR3 is 15 residues long. The CDR3 DNA reads as TGTGCCAGTAGCCCTACCCTCCCGGCTAACTATGGCTACACCTTC. Amino acids: CASSPTLPANYGYTF.

The rearrangement links TRBV11-1 to TRBJ2-7, with D uncertain. In germline, CDR1 is SGHAT, CDR2 FQDESV (reference sequence). Trimming removed 1 base at V and 5 bases at J, with 6 bases between. The CDR3 sequence is 12 residues long. Here the CDR3 reads CASSLDRNEQYF. CDR3 coding DNA: TGTGCCAGCAGCTTAGATAGAAACGAGCAGTACTTC.

The genes are TRBV6-2 or TRBV6-3 and TRBJ1-5; D call uncertain. The V end was cut by 3 bases, the J end by 3 bases, with 6 bases between. Germline CDR1 MNHEY, CDR2 SVGEGT. This CDR3 is 13 amino acids long. CDR3: CASSYENNQPQHF. The CDR3 nucleotides read TGTGCCAGCAGTTATGAGAACAATCAGCCCCAGCATTTT.

The chain carries TRBV18 and TRBJ1-4; no clear D gene. Germline V gene sequence: CDR1 KGHSH, CDR2 LQKENI. Trimming took off 6 bases at V and 4 bases at J, with 12 bases between the two ends. The CDR3 extends over 14 amino acids. The CDR3 reads CASSPLASNEKLFF. The CDR3 DNA is TGTGCCAGCTCGCCGCTAGCCAGTAATGAAAAACTGTTTTTT.

The chain uses TRBV20-1 and TRBJ1-2; the match to TRBD1 covers 7 bases. V trimming: 7 bases; J trimming: 5 bases; junction bases outside the gene matches: 4. Germline V gene lookup returns CDR1 DFQATT and CDR2 SNEGSKA (reference sequence). This CDR3 has 11 residues. The CDR3 DNA sequence: TGCAGTGGGGGACAGATATATGGCTACACCTTC. It specifies CSGGQIYGYTF.

This chain uses TRBV4-3 with TRBJ1-1, with D perhaps TRBD1 (6 bases). Trimming pared 0 bases from V and 6 bases from J, leaving 11 bases between. Germline CDR1 reads LGHNA; CDR2 reads YSLEER. The CDR3 loop spans 14 amino acids. CDR3 nucleotide sequence: TGCGCCAGCAGCCAAGACTTCGGGACATCTGAAGCTTTCTTT. It encodes CASSQDFGTSEAFF.

The rearrangement joins TRBV29-1 to TRBJ1-2, with D tentatively TRBD1 (6 bases). This CDR3 region has 14 residues. The V gene's germline CDR1 is SQVTM and CDR2 ANQGSEA. The V and J ends lost 7 bases and 8 bases respectively, with 23 bases between them. CDR3 sequence: CSALERRGRGGYTF. For the CDR3, the DNA is TGCAGCGCGCTAGAACGCAGGGGCCGAGGCGGCTACACCTTC.

The rearrangement uses TRBV6-5 and TRBJ1-3; D remains unclear. V lost 1 base and J lost 0, with 10 bases in between. The germline CDR1 and CDR2 sequences are MNHEY and SVGAGI. The CDR3 extends over 16 amino acids. CDR3 amino acids: CASSYFREFSGNTIYF. The CDR3 DNA reads TGTGCCAGCAGTTACTTCCGGGAGTTCTCTGGAAACACCATATATTTT.

The chain is built from TRBV7-2 and TRBJ1-5, with 9 nucleotides matching TRBD1. This CDR3 has 15 residues. J was trimmed by 7 bases and V by 3 bases; bases with no gene match: 7. Germline assignment: CDR1 SGHTA and CDR2 FQGNSA. CDR3 sequence reads: CASSLWGTGTQPQHF. The CDR3 DNA follows: TGTGCCAGCAGCTTGTGGGGGACAGGGACACAGCCCCAGCATTTT.

This chain uses TRBV15 with TRBJ1-1; the D is unclear. The length of the CDR3 is 14 residues. Looked up from germline, CDR1 is LNHNV and CDR2 is YYDKDF (reference sequence). V was shortened by 5 bases and J by 1 base, with 11 bases between the two germline ends. In DNA form, the CDR3 reads TGTGCCACCAGCCAGCAACGGCAGAACACTGAAGCTTTCTTT. Its translation is CATSQQRQNTEAFF.

The CDR3 DNA reads TGTGCCAGCAGTTTAGTGGGTAATGAGCAGTTCTTC. It yields the protein CASSLVGNEQFF. The rearrangement joins TRBV12-3 or TRBV12-4 to TRBJ2-1; D gene uncertain. The CDR3 has 12 residues. V lost 1 base, J lost 7 bases, and 5 bases lay in between.

The CDR3 nucleotides are TGCAGCGTCGAGAATGGTGGCACTGAAGCTTTCTTT. Its protein is CSVENGGTEAFF. The rearrangement uses TRBV29-1 and TRBJ1-1; D uncertain. The germline CDR1 and CDR2 sequences are SQVTM and ANQGSEA. V dropped 6 bases and J dropped 4 bases, with 12 bases sitting between them. The CDR3 is 12 amino acids.

The chain combines TRBV3-1 (or the pseudogene TRBV3-2) with TRBJ2-7, with 8 bases identical to TRBD1. This CDR3 has 15 residues. V was clipped by 4 bases and J by 3 bases; unmatched bases: 8. CDR1 is LGHDT and CDR2 is YNNKEL in the germline V gene (reference sequence). The CDR3 protein is CASSRGTGNFYEQYF. CDR3 sequence (DNA): TGTGCCAGCAGCCGAGGGACAGGAAACTTCTACGAGCAGTACTTC.

V is TRBV6-5 and J is TRBJ1-3; tentative D call: TRBD1 (6 bases). CDR3 length: 13 amino acids. Germline CDR1 MNHEY, CDR2 SVGAGI. Trimming removed 6 bases at V and 3 bases at J, with 9 bases between. Here the CDR3 DNA reads TGTGCCAGCAGGAGGGGGTTTGGAAACACCATATATTTT. This sequence encodes CASRRGFGNTIYF.

This clone came up once. The chain has TRBV14 and TRBJ2-1, with unresolved D. Germline loops: CDR1 SGHDN, CDR2 FVKESK. Trimming shortened V by 3 bases and J by 4 bases, and 13 bases separated the two germline ends. CDR3 length: 15 amino acids. CDR3: CASSHKPVPYNEQFF. CDR3 coding DNA: TGTGCCAGCAGCCACAAACCAGTACCTTACAATGAGCAGTTCTTC.

The rearrangement joins TRBV3-1 (or the pseudogene TRBV3-2) to TRBJ2-7; TRBD2 agrees at 9 bases. J gave up 4 bases and V 1 base, and 5 bases lay outside the gene matches. The CDR3 length is 15 residues. The germline gives CDR1 LGHDT, CDR2 YNNKEL (reference sequence). CDR3 loop: CASSQVLAGTYEQYF. In DNA form, the CDR3 reads TGTGCCAGCAGCCAAGTGCTAGCGGGAACATACGAGCAGTACTTC.

The chain recombines TRBV30 with TRBJ2-1; the match to TRBD2 covers 7 bases. The V and J ends lost 0 bases and 1 base, in that order; junction bases with no gene match: 12. This CDR3 spans 18 amino acids. Germline V gene sequence: CDR1 GTSNPN, CDR2 SVGIG (reference sequence). The CDR3 DNA reads as TGTGCCTGGAGTGTATGGATCCACGGCGGGAGTTCCTACAATGAGCAGTTCTTC. Protein: CAWSVWIHGGSSYNEQFF.

V gene TRBV18 combines with J gene TRBJ2-6; D remains unclear. Germline V gene data show CDR1 as KGHSH and CDR2 as LQKENI. The V end lost 1 base, the J end lost 0 bases, and 10 bases lay between the germline ends. The CDR3 runs to 17 residues. The CDR3 region is CASSPQGRNSGANVLTF. The CDR3 DNA reads as TGTGCCAGCTCACCACAAGGACGGAACTCTGGGGCCAACGTCCTGACTTTC.

The chain is built from TRBV6-1 and TRBJ1-2; 8 bases map to TRBD1. CDR3 length: 18 amino acids. J was trimmed by 2 bases and V by 1 base; bases with no gene match: 12. The germline V gene encodes CDR1 MNHNS and CDR2 SASEGT. CDR3 sequence reads: CASSEGAGTGRGNYGYTF. The DNA of the CDR3 is TGTGCCAGCAGTGAAGGAGCCGGGACAGGTCGAGGGAACTATGGCTACACCTTC.

The chain combines TRBV28 with TRBJ2-7; weak D call: TRBD1 (7 bases). Germline CDR1 MDHEN, CDR2 SYDVKM. Trimming left V 7 bases short and J 7 bases short, with 20 bases between. The CDR3 is made up of 14 amino acids. CDR3 nucleotide sequence: TGTGCCAGCACCCCGGGGGACAGATTCATGGAGCAGTACTTC. Protein product: CASTPGDRFMEQYF.